These 8 T cell receptor beta chains share one sample of origin, sequenced in a study of blood T cell repertoires in COVID-19. This table comes from immunoSEQ multiplex PCR, and its TCRdb copy is limited to in-frame clones, with some not included. The table records around 290,000 clones, nearly 90% of them present only once. The source material was PBMCs or T cells enriched from blood (not recorded which). The receptor source for this set is a woman under 40 who had recovered from COVID-19.

This chain links TRBV27 with TRBJ2-1; 11 nucleotides align to TRBD1. The CDR3 totals 15 residues. V was clipped by 2 bases and J by 7 bases; unmatched bases: 4. CDR1 and CDR2 (germline): MNHEY, SMNVEV (reference sequence). The CDR3 protein is CASSLRDRGTNEQFF. The CDR3, as DNA: TGTGCCAGCAGTTTAAGGGACAGGGGGACGAATGAGCAGTTCTTC.

V usage is TRBV7-3 and J usage is TRBJ2-6, with 7 bases lining up with TRBD1. Germline CDR1 is SGHTA and CDR2 is FQGTGA. With 3 bases clipped from V and 1 base from J, the junction kept 6 bases outside the gene matches. The CDR3 length is 17 residues. The CDR3 DNA follows: TGTGCCAGCAGCTTCGGAACAGGGGAGTCTGGGGCCAACGTCCTGACTTTC. This codes for CASSFGTGESGANVLTF.

This clone was observed once. The V gene is TRBV7-9, the J gene TRBJ2-6, with D possibly matching TRBD1 (6 bases). V was pared by 5 bases and J by 4 bases, with 15 bases between. Germline assignment: CDR1 SEHNR and CDR2 FQNEAQ (reference sequence). The CDR3 covers 16 residues. CDR3 region: CASSVGQIGGANVLTF. For the CDR3, the DNA is TGTGCCAGCAGCGTTGGACAGATCGGCGGGGCCAACGTCCTGACTTTC. Variable domain in full (rest from reference TRBV7-9 and TRBJ2-6): DTGVSQNPRHKITKRGQNVTFRCDPISEHNRLYWYRQTLGQGPEFLTYFQNEAQLEKSRLLSDRFSAERPKGSFSTLEIQRTEQGDSAMYLCASSVGQIGGANVLTFGAGSRLTVL.

The chain combines TRBV2 with TRBJ2-7, with 7 bases that match TRBD2. Germline loops: CDR1 SNHLY, CDR2 FYNNEI. CDR3 length: 14 residues. The V gene end was trimmed by 5 bases and the J gene end by 4 bases; junction bases not matched to a gene: 8. The DNA of the CDR3 is TGTGCCAGCAGTCCGCAGGGCGGGAGTTACGAGCAGTACTTC. Translated, it gives CASSPQGGSYEQYF.

CDR3: CASSIGGQGAPDTQYF. The CDR3 bases are TGTGCCAGTAGTATAGGAGGACAGGGGGCTCCAGATACGCAGTATTTT. The V gene is TRBV19, the J gene TRBJ2-3, with TRBD1 identical over 11 bases. CDR1 LNHDA and CDR2 SQIVND come from the germline V gene (reference sequence). CDR3 size: 16 residues. Trimming took 1 base from V and 4 from J; bases not matched to a gene: 4.

V usage is TRBV5-1 and J usage is TRBJ1-5; D is undetermined. Trimming took off 3 bases at V and 1 base at J, with 11 bases between the two ends. This CDR3 is built from 15 residues. From germline, CDR1 is SGHRS and CDR2 YFSETQ. The CDR3 nucleotides read TGCGCCAGCAGCTGGAGCCCCACCAGCAATCAGCCCCAGCATTTT. This sequence encodes CASSWSPTSNQPQHF.

The V gene is TRBV21-1, the J gene TRBJ2-2; the table gives TRBD1 as D, unverified against the DNA. TRBV21-1 is shown as a pseudogene. The CDR3 covers 18 residues. The CDR3 DNA reads TGTGCCAGCAGCAAAGGTTGCCCGGACAGGGATGACACCGGGGAGCTGTTTTTT. It encodes CASSKGCPDRDDTGELFF.

V gene TRBV3-1 (or the pseudogene TRBV3-2) combines with J gene TRBJ1-1; 9 bases align to TRBD1. CDR3 length: 16 amino acids. From germline, CDR1 is LGHDT and CDR2 YNNKEL (reference sequence). With V trimmed by 2 bases and J by 4 bases, 8 bases remained unmatched. The CDR3 nucleotides read TGTGCCAGCAGCCAATCTAACAGGGGGCCGAGCACTGAAGCTTTCTTT. It encodes CASSQSNRGPSTEAFF.